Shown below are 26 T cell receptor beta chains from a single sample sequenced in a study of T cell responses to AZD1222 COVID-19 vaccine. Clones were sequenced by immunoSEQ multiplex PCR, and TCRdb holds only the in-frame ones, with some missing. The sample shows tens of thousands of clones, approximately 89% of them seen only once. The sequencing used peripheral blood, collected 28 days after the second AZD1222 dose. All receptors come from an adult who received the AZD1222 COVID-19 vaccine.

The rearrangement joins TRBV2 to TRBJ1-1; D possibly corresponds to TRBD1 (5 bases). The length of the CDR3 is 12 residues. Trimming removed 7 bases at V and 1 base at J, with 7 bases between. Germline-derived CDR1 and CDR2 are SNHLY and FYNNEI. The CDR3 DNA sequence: TGTGCCAGCAAGAGGGGGAACACTGAAGCTTTCTTT. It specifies CASKRGNTEAFF.

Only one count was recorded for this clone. The chain's CDR3 is CASSVLAGVAADTGELFF. CDR3 in DNA: TGCGCCAGCAGTGTTCTAGCGGGAGTGGCGGCGGACACCGGGGAGCTGTTTTTT. The chain links TRBV10-1 to TRBJ2-2; TRBD2 aligns across 10 bases. This CDR3 has 18 residues. Germline CDR1 WNHNN, CDR2 SYGVQD (reference sequence). The J segment lost 3 bases and the V segment lost 4 bases, leaving 11 bases of the junction unmatched.

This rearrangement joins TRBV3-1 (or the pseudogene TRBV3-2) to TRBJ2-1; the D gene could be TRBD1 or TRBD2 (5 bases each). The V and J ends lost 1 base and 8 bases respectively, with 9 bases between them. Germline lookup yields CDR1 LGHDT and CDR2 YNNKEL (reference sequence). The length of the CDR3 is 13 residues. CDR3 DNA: TGTGCCAGCAGCCAAGCAGGGAGTGATGAGCAGTTCTTC. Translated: CASSQAGSDEQFF.

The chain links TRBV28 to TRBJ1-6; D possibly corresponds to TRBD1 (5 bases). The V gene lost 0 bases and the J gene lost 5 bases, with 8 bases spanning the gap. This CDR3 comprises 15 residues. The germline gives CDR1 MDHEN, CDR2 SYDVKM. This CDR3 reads CASSLWGEHNSPLHF. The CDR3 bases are TGTGCCAGCAGTTTATGGGGGGAACATAATTCACCCCTCCACTTT.

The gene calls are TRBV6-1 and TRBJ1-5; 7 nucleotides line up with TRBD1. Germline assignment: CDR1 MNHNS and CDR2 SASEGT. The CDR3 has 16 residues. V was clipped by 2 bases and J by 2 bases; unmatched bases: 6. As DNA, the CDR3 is TGTGCCAGCAGTGAAAACAGGGGAGGGGGCAATCAGCCCCAGCATTTT. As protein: CASSENRGGGNQPQHF.

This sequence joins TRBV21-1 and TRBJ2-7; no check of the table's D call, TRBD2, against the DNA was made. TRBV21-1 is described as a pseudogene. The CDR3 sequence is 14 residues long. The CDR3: CASSRWDYPPEQYF. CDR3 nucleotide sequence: TGTGCCAGCAGCCGGTGGGACTACCCTCCCGAGCAGTACTTC.

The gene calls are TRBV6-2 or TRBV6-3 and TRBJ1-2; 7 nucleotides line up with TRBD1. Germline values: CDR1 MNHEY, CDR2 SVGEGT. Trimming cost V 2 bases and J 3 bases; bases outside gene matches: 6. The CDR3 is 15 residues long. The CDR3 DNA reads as TGTGCCAGCAGTTACCCGAGGACAGGAGACTATGGCTACACCTTC. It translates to CASSYPRTGDYGYTF.

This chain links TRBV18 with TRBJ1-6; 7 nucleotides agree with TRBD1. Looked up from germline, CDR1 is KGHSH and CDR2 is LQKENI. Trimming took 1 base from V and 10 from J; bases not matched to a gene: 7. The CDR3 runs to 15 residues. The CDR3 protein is CASSPQGALASPLHF. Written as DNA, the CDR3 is TGTGCCAGCTCACCACAGGGGGCGCTTGCCTCACCCCTCCACTTT.

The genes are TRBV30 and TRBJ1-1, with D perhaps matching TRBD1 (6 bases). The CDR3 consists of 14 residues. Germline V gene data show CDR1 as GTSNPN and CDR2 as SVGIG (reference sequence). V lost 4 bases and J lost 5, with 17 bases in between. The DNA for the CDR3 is TGTGCCTGGATTCGGGGGCCCTTAGGAACTGAAGCTTTCTTT. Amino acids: CAWIRGPLGTEAFF.

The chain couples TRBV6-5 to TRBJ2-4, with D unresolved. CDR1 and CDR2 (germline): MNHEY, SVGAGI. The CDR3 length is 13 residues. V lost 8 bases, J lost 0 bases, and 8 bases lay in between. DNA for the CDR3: TGTGCCAGCCTAGAAGAAGCCAAAAACATTCAGTACTTC. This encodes CASLEEAKNIQYF.

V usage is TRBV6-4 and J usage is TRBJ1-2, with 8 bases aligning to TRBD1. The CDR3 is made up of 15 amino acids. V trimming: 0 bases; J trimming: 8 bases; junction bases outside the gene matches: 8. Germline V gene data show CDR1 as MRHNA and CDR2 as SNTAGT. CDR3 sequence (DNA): TGTGCCAGCAGTGACTCCGGACAGGGTTTGGGGGGCTACACCTTC. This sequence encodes CASSDSGQGLGGYTF.

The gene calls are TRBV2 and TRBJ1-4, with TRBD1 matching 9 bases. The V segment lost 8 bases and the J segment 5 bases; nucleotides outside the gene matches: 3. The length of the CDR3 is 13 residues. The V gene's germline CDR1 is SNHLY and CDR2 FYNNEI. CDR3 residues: CASGDRENEKLFF. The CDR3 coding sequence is TGTGCCAGCGGGGACAGGGAGAATGAAAAACTGTTTTTT. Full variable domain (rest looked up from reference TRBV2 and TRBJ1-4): EPEVTQTPSHQVTQMGQEVILRCVPISNHLYFYWYRQILGQKVEFLVSFYNNEISEKSEIFDDQFSVERPDGSNFTLKIRSTKLEDSAMYFCASGDRENEKLFFGSGTQLSVL.

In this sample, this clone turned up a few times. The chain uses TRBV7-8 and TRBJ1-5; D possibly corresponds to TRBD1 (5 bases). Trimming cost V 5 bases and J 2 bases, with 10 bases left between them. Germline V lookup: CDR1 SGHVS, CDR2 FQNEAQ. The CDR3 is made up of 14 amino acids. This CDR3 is CASSPGVRNQPQHF. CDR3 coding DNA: TGTGCCAGCAGCCCGGGGGTTCGCAATCAGCCCCAGCATTTT.

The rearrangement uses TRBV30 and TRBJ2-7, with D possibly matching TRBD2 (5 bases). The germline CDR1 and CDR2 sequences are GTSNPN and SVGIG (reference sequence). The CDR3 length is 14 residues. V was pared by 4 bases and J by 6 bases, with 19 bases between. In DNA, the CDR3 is TGTGCCTGGACCCCCCAGCGGCAGGCAGGCGAGCAGTACTTC. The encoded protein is CAWTPQRQAGEQYF.

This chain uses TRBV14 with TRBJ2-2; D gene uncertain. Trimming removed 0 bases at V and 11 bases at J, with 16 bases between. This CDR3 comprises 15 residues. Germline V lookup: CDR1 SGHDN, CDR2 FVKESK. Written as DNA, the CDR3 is TGTGCCAGCAGCCAAGATTTCCTAGGTGGCGGTGAGCTGTTTTTT. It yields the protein CASSQDFLGGGELFF. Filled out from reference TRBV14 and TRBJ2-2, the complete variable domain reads EAGVTQFPSHSVIEKGQTVTLRCDPISGHDNLYWYRRVMGKEIKFLLHFVKESKQDESGMPNNRFLAERTGGTYSTLKVQPAELEDSGVYFCASSQDFLGGGELFFGEGSRLTVL.

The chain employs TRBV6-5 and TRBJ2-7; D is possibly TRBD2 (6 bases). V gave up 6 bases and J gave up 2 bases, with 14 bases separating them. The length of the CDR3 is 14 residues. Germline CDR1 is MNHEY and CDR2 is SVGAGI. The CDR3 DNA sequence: TGTGCCAGCAGAAGCGGGCGCGAAACCTACGAGCAGTACTTC. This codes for CASRSGRETYEQYF.

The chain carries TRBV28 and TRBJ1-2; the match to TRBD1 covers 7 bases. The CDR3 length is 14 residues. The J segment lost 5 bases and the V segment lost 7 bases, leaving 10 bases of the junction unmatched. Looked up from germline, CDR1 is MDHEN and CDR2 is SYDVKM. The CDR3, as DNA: TGTGCCAGCACCCGGGACGACAGGGTGTATGGCTACACCTTC. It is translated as CASTRDDRVYGYTF.

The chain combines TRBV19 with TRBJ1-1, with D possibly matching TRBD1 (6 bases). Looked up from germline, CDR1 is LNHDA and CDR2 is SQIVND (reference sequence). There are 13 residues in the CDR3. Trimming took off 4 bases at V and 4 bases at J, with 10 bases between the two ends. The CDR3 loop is CASSNREGTEAFF. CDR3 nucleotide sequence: TGTGCCAGTAGTAACAGGGAGGGCACTGAAGCTTTCTTT.

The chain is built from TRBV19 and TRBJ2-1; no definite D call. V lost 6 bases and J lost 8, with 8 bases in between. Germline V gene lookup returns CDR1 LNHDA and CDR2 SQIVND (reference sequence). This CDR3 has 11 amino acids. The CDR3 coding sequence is TGTGCCAGTAGGGTAACGGATGAGCAGTTCTTC. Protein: CASRVTDEQFF.

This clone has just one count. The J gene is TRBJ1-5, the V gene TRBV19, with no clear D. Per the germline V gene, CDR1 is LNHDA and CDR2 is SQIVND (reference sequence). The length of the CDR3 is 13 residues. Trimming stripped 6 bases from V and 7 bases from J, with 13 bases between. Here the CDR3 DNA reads TGTGCCAGTAGGACCCCCCCGCGGCAGCCCCAGCATTTT. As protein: CASRTPPRQPQHF.

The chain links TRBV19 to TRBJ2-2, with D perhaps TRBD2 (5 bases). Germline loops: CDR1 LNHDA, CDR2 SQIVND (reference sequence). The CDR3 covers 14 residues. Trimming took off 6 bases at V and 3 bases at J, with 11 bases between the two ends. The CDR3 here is CASRRERYTGELFF. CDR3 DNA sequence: TGTGCCAGTAGGAGGGAGCGGTACACCGGGGAGCTGTTTTTT.

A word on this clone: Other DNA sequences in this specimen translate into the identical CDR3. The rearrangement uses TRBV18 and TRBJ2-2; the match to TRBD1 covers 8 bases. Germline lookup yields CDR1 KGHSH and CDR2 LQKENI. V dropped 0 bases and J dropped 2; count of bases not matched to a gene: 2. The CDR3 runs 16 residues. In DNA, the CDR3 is TGTGCCAGCTCACCACCCACAGGGGGAAACACCGGGGAGCTGTTTTTT. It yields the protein CASSPPTGGNTGELFF.

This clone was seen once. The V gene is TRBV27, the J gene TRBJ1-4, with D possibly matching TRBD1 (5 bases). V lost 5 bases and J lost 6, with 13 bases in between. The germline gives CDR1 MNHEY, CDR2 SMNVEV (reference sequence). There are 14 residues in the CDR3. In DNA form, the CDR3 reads TGTGCCAGCAGTATGAGCAGGGTTGATGAAAAACTGTTTTTT. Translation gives CASSMSRVDEKLFF.

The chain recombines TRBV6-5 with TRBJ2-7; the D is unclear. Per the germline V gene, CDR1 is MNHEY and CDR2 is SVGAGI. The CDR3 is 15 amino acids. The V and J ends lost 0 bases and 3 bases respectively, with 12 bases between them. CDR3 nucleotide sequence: TGTGCCAGCAGTTACTCGAGTAGCCTAGGCTACGAGCAGTACTTC. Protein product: CASSYSSSLGYEQYF.

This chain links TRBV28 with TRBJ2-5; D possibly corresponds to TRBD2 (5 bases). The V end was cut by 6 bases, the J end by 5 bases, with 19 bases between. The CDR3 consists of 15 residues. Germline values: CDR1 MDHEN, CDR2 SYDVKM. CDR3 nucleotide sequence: TGTGCCAGCAGCGGCGGAGCGGCCAGTATCGAGACCCAGTACTTC. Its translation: CASSGGAASIETQYF.

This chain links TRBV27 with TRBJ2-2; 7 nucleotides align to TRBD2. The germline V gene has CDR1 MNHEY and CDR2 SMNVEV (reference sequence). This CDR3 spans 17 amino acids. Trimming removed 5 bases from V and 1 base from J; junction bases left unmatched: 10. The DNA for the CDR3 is TGTGCCAGCAGTCCCCTCCGCGGGAGCGGGAACACCGGGGAGCTGTTTTTT. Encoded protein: CASSPLRGSGNTGELFF.